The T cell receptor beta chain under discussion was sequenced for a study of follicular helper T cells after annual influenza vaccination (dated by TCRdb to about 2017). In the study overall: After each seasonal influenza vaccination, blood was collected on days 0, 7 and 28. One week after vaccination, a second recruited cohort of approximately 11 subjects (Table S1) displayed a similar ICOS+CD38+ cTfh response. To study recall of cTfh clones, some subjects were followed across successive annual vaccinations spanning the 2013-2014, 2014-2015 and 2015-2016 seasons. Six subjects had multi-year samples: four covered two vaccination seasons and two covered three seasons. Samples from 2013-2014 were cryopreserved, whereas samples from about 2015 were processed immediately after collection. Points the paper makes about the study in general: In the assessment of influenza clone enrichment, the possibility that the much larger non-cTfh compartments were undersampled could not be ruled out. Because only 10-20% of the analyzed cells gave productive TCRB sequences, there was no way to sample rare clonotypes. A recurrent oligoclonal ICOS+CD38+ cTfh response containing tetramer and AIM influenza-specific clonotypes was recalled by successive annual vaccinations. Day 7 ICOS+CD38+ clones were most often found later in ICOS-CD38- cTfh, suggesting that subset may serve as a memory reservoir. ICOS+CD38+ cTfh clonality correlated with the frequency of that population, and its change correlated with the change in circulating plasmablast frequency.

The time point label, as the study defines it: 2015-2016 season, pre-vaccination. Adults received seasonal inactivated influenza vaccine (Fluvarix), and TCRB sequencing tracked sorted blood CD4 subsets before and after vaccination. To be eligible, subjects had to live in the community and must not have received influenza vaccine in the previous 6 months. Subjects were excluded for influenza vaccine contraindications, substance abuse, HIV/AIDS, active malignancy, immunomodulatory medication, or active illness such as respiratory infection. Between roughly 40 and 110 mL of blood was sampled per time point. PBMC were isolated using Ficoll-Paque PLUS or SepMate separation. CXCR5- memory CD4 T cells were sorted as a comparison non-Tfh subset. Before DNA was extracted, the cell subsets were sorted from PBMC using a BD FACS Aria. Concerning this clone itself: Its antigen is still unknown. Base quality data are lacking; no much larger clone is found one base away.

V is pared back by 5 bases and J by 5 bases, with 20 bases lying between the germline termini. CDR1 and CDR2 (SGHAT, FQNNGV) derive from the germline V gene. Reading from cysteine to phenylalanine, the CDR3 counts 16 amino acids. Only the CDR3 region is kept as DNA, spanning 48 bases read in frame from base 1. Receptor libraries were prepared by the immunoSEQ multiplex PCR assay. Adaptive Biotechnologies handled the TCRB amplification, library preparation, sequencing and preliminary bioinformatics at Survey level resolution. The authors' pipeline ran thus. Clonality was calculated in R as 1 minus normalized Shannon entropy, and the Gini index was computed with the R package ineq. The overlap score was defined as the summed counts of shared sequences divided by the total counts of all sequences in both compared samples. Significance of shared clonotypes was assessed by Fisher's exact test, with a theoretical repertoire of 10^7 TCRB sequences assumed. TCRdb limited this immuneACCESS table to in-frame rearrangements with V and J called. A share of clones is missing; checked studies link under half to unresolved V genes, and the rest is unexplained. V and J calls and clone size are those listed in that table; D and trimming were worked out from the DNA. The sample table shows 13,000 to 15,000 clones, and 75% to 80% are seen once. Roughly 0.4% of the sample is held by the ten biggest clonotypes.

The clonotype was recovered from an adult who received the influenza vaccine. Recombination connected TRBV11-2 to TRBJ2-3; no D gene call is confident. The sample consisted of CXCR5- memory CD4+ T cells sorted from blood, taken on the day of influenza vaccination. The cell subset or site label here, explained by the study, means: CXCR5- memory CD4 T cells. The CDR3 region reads CASSAGRLPGGDTQYF. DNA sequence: TGTGCCAGCAGCGCTGGTAGGCTTCCCGGCGGAGATACGCAGTATTTT.